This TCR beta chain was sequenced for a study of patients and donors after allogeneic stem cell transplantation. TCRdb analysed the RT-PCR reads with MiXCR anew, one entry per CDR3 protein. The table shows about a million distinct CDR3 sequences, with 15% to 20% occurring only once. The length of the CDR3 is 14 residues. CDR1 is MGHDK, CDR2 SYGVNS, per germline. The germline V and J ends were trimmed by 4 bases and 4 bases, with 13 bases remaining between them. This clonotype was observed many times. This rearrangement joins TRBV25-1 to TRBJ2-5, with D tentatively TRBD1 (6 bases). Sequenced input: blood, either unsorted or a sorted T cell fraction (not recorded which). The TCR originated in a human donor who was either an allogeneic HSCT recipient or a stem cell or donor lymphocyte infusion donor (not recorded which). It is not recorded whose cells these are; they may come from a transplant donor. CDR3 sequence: CASSVQGRSETQYF. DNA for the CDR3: TGTGCCAGCAGTGTACAGGGACGTTCAGAGACCCAGTACTTC.